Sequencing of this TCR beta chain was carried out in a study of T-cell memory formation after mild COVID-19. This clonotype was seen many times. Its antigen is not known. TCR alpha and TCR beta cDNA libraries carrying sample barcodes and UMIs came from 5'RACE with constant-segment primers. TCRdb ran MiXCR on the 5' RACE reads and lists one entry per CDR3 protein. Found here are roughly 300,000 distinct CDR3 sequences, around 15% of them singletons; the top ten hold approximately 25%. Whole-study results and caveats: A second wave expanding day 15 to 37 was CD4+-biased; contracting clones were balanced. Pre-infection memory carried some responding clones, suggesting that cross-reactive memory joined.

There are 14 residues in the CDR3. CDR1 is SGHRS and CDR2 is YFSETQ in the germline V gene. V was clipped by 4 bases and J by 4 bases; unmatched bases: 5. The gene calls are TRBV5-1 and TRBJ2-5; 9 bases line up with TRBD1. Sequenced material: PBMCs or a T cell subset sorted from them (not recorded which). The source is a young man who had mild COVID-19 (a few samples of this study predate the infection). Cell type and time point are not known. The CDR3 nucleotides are TGCGCCAGCAGCGCGGGGACAGGGTTAGAGACCCAGTACTTC. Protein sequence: CASSAGTGLETQYF.